This T cell receptor (beta chain) emerged from a study of cytotoxic CD8 clonotypes in ibrutinib-treated CLL. Study details: Patients attained 24 partial and 2 complete responses; at median around 70 months, roughly 15 remained remitted while 12 progressed. The authors obtained response samples at a median of approximately 12 months of treatment, range 6 to 36.

Assay used: immunoSEQ multiplex PCR; TCRdb lists only in-frame clones, some missing. The sample holds 30,000 to 40,000 clones, 49% seen once. Study-wide points: Progressing and sustained-remission patients had different sampling times.

Note on this clone: Antigen unknown.

This CDR3 contains 13 residues. Trimming left V 2 bases short and J 4 bases short, with 11 bases between. Per the germline V gene, CDR1 is GTSNPN and CDR2 is SVGIG (reference sequence). The receptor's source is a human donor with chronic lymphocytic leukemia. The material was PBMCs, obtained before ibrutinib treatment. The genes are TRBV30 and TRBJ1-1, with D hard to call. CDR3 in DNA: TGTGCCTGGAGTAAAGGGCTGGTCACTGAAGCTTTCTTT. It specifies CAWSKGLVTEAFF.